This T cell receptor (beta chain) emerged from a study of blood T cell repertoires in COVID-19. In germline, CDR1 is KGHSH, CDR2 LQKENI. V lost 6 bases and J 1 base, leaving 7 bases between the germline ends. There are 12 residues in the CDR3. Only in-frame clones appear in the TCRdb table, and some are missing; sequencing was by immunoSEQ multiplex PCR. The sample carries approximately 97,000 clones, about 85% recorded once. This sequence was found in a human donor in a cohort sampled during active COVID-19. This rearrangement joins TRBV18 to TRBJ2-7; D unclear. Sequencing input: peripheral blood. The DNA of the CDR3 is TGTGCCAGCTCGGCAAGTTCCTACGAGCAGTACTTC. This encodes CASSASSYEQYF.